At least ten counts were recorded for the clone carrying this T cell receptor beta chain. Its target is not known. The protocol attached unique molecular identifiers to individual cDNA molecules. TCRdb recomputed calls from the 5' RACE reads with MiXCR, one row per CDR3 protein. Found here are some 64,000 distinct CDR3 sequences, 20% to 25% of them singletons; the top ten hold 15% to 20%. This entry comes from a study of early T cells in non-severe SARS-CoV-2 infection. About the research overall: Unsorted whole blood bulk RNA was sequenced, with unpaired chains.

Trimming cost V 4 bases and J 7 bases, with 11 bases left between them. The CDR3 runs to 13 residues. Germline V gene sequence: CDR1 LGHDT, CDR2 YNNKEL (reference sequence). Study conclusions and caveats: Anti-spike CD8 responses were favored by VDJdb matching, which missed private and CD4 specificities.

This rearrangement joins TRBV3-1 to TRBJ2-1; D may be TRBD1 (6 bases). This receptor was obtained from an adult who was a healthcare worker with PCR-confirmed SARS-CoV-2 infection or an uninfected control (not recorded which). This material consisted of whole blood, taken at baseline. The CDR3 sequence: CASSPWTVNEQFF. The CDR3 DNA follows: TGTGCCAGCAGCCCTTGGACAGTGAATGAGCAGTTCTTC.